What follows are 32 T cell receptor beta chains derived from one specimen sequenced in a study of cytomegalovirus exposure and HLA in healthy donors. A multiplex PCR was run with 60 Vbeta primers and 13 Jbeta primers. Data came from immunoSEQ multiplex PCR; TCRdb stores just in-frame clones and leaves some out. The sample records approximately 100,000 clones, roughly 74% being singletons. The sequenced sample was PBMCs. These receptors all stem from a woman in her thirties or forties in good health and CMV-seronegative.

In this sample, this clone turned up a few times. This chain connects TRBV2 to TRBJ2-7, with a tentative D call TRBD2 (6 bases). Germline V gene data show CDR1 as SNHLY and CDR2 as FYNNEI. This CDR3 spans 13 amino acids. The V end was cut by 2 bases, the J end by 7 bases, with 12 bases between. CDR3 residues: CASSELGGKEQYF. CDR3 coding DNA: TGTGCCAGCAGTGAATTGGGGGGTAAAGAGCAGTACTTC.

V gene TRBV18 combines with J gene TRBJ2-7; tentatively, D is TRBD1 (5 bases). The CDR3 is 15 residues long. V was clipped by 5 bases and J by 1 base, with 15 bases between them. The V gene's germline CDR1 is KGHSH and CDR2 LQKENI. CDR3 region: CASSSLRQSSYEQYF. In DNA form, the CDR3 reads TGTGCCAGCTCATCCCTACGACAGTCTTCCTACGAGCAGTACTTC.

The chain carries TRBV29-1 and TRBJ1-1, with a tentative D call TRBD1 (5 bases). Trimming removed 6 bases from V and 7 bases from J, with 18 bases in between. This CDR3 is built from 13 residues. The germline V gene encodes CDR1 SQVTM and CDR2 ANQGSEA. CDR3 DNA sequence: TGCAGCGTCCCCGCGGGGCCGGTCAATGAAGCTTTCTTT. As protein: CSVPAGPVNEAFF.

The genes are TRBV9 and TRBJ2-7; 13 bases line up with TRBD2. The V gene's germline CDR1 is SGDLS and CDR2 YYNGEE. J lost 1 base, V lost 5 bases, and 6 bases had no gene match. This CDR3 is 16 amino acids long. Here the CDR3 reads CASSTSGGALSYEQYF. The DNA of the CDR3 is TGTGCCAGCAGTACTAGCGGGGGGGCTTTATCCTACGAGCAGTACTTC.

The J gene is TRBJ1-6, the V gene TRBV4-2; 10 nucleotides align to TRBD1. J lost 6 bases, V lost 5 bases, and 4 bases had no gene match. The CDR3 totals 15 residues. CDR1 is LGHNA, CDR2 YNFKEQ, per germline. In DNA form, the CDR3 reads TGTGCCAGCAGCTTGGACAGGGGGAGTAATTCACCCCTCCACTTT. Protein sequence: CASSLDRGSNSPLHF.

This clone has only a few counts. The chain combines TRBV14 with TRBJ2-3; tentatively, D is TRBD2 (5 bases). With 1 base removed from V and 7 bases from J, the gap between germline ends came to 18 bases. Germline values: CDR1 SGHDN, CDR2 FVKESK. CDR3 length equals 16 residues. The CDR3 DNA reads TGTGCCAGCAGCCAAGGAGGAGGTGGGTCCAGCTATACGCAGTATTTT. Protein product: CASSQGGGGSSYTQYF.

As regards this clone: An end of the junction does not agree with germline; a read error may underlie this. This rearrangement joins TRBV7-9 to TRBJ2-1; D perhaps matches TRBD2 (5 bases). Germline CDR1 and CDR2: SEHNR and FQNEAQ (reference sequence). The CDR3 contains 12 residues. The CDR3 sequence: CSSEGEGNEQFF. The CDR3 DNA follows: TGTTCCAGCGAGGGTGAAGGGAATGAGCAGTTCTTC. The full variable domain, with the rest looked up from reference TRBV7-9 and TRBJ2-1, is DTGVSQNPRHKITKRGQNVTFRCDPISEHNRLYWYRQTLGQGPEFLTYFQNEAQLEKSRLLSDRFSAERPKGSFSTLEIQRTEQGDSAMYLCSSEGEGNEQFFGPGTRLTVL.

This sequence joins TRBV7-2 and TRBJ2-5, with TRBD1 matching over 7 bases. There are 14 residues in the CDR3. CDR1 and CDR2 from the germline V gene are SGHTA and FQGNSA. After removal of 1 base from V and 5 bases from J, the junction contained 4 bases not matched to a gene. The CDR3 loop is CASSLEKGAETQYF. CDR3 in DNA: TGTGCCAGCAGCTTAGAGAAGGGGGCGGAGACCCAGTACTTC.

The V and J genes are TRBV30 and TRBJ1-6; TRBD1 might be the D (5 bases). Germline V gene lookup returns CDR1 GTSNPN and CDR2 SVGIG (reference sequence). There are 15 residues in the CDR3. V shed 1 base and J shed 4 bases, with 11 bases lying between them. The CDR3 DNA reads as TGTGCCTGGAGTGCCTGGGGGGATTATAATTCACCCCTCCACTTT. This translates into CAWSAWGDYNSPLHF.

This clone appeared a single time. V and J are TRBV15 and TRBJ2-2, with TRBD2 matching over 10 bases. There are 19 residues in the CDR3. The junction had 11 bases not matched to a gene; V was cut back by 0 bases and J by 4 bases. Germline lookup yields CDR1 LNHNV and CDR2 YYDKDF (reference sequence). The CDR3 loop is CATSRDPFLAGVRTGELFF. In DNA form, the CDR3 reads TGTGCCACCAGCAGAGACCCCTTCCTAGCGGGGGTTCGCACCGGGGAGCTGTTTTTT.

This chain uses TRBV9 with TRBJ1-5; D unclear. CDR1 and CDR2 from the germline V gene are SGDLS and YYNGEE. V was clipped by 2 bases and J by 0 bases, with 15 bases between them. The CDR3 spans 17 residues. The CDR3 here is CASSVTTTENSNQPQHF. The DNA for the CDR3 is TGTGCCAGCAGCGTCACCACGACTGAGAATAGCAATCAGCCCCAGCATTTT.

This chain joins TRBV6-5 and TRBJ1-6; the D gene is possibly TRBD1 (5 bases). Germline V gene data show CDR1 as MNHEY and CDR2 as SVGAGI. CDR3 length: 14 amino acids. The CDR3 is CAVGPRAGNSPLHF. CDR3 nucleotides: TGTGCAGTCGGACCCAGGGCTGGCAATTCACCCCTCCACTTT.

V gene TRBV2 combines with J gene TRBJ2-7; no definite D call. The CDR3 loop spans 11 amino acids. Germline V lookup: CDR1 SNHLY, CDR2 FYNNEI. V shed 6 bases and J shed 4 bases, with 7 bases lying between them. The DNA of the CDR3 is TGTGCCAGCAGGGGCACTTACGAGCAGTACTTC. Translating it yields CASRGTYEQYF.

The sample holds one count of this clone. Here the CDR3 reads CASSLRGSINEQFF. In DNA, the CDR3 is TGTGCCAGCAGCTTAAGGGGGAGCATCAATGAGCAGTTCTTC. V usage is TRBV9 and J usage is TRBJ2-1; weak D call: TRBD1 (6 bases). There are 14 residues in the CDR3. The germline V and J ends were trimmed by 4 bases and 6 bases, with 14 bases remaining between them. The germline V gene has CDR1 SGDLS and CDR2 YYNGEE.

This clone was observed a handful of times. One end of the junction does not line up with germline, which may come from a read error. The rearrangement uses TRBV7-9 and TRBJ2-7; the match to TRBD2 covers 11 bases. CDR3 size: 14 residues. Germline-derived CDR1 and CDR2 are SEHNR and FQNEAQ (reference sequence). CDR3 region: CASSPSGRTYEQYF. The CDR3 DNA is TGTGCCAGCTCGCCTAGCGGGAGGACCTACGAACAGTACTTC. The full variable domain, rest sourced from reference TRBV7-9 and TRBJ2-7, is DTGVSQNPRHKITKRGQNVTFRCDPISEHNRLYWYRQTLGQGPEFLTYFQNEAQLEKSRLLSDRFSAERPKGSFSTLEIQRTEQGDSAMYLCASSPSGRTYEQYFGPGTRLTVT.

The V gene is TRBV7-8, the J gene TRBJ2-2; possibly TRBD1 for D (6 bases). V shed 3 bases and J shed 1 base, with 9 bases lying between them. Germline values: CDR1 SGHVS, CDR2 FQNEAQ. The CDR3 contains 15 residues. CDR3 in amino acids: CASSFIRGNTGELFF. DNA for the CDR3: TGTGCCAGCAGCTTCATCAGGGGGAACACCGGGGAGCTGTTTTTT.

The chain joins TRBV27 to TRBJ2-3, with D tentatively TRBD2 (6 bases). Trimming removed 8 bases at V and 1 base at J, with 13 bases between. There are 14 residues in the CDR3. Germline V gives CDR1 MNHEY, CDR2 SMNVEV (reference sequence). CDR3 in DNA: TGTGCCAGCGCCTGGGGGGTGGGCACAGATACGCAGTATTTT. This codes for CASAWGVGTDTQYF.

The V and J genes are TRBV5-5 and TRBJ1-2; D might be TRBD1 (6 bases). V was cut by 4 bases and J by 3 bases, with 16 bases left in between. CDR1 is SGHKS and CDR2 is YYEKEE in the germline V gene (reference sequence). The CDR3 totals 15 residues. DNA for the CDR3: TGTGCCAGCAGCCCGGACAGTTTTTTACACTATGGCTACACCTTC. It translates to CASSPDSFLHYGYTF.

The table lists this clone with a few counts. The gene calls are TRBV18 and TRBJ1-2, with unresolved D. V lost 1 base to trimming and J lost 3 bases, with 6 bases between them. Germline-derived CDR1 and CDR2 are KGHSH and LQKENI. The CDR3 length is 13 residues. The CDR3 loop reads CASSPRQDYGYTF. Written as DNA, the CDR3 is TGTGCCAGCTCACCACGGCAAGACTATGGCTACACCTTC.

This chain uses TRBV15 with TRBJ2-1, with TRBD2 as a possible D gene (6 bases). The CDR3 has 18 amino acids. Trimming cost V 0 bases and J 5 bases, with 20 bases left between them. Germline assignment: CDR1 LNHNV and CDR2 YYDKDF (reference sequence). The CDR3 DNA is TGTGCCACCAGCAGAGACCTCTTTGCCAGCGGGTCTCACAATGAGCAGTTCTTC. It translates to CATSRDLFASGSHNEQFF.

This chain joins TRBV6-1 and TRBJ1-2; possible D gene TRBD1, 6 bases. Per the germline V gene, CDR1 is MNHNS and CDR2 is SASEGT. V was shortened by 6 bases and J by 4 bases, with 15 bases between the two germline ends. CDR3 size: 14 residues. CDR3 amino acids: CASSSGGGAYGYTF. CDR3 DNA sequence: TGTGCCAGCAGCTCAGGAGGGGGGGCCTATGGCTACACCTTC.

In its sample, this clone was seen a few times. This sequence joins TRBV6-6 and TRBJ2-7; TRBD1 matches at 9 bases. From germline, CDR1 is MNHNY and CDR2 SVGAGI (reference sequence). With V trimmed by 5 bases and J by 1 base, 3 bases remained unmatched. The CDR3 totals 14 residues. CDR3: CASSPGTGSYEQYF. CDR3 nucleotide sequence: TGTGCCAGCAGTCCCGGGACAGGGTCCTACGAGCAGTACTTC.

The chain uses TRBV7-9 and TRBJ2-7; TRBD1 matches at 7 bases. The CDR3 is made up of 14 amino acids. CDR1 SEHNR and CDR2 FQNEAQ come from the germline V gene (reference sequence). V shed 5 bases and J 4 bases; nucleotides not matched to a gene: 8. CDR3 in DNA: TGTGCCAGCAGCGAACGGACAGGTGCGTACGAGCAGTACTTC. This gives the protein CASSERTGAYEQYF. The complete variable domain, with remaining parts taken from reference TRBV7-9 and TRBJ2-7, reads DTGVSQNPRHKITKRGQNVTFRCDPISEHNRLYWYRQTLGQGPEFLTYFQNEAQLEKSRLLSDRFSAERPKGSFSTLEIQRTEQGDSAMYLCASSERTGAYEQYFGPGTRLTVT.

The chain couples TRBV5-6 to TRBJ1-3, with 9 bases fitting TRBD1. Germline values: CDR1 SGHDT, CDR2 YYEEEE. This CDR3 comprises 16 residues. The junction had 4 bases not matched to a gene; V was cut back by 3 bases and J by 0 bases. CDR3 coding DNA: TGTGCCAGCAGCTGGACAGGGGACCACTCTGGAAACACCATATATTTT. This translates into CASSWTGDHSGNTIYF.

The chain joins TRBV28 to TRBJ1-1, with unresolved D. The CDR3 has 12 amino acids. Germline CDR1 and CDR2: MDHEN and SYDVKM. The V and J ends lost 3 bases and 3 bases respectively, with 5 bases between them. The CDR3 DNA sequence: TGTGCCAGCAGTTTCGGGGACACTGAAGCTTTCTTT. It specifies CASSFGDTEAFF.

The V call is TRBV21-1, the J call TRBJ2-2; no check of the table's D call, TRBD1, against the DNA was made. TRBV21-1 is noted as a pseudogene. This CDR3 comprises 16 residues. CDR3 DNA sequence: TGTGCCAGCAGCAGGCAGCGTACAGGGGACACCGGGGAGCTGTTTTTT. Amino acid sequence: CASSRQRTGDTGELFF.

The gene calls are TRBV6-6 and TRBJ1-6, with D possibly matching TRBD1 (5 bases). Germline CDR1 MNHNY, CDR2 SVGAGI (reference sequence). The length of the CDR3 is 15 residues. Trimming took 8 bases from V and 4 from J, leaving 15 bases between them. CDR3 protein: CASSADRFYNSPLHF. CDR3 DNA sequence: TGTGCCAGCTCTGCCGACAGATTTTATAATTCACCCCTCCACTTT.

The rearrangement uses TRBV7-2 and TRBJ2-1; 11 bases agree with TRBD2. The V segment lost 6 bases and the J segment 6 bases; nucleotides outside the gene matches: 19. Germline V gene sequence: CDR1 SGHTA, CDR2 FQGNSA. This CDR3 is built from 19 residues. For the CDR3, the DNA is TGTGCCAGCAGACCACCCCCAGGGCTAGCGGGAGGAGTCTCCAATGAGCAGTTCTTC. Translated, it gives CASRPPPGLAGGVSNEQFF.

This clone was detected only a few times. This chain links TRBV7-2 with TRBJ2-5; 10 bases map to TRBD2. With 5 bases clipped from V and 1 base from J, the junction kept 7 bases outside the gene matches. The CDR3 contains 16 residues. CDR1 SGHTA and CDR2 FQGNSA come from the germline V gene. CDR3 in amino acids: CASSPGAGGPQETQYF. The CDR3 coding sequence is TGTGCCAGCAGCCCGGGAGCGGGAGGGCCCCAAGAGACCCAGTACTTC.

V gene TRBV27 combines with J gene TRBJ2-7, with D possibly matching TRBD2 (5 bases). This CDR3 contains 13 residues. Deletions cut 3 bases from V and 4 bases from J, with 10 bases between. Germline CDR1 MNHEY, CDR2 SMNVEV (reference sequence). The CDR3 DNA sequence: TGTGCCAGCAGTTTGGCTGGGAGTTACGAGCAGTACTTC. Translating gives CASSLAGSYEQYF.

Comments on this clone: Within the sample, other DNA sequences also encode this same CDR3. CDR3 region: CASSPDRVYGYTF. The CDR3, as DNA: TGTGCCAGCTCACCAGACAGGGTTTATGGCTACACCTTC. This rearrangement joins TRBV18 to TRBJ1-2; 7 bases match TRBD1. Germline CDR1 reads KGHSH; CDR2 reads LQKENI. V gave up 2 bases and J gave up 5 bases; unmatched junction bases: 2. CDR3 length: 13 amino acids. The variable domain in full, with the rest retrieved from reference TRBV18 and TRBJ1-2, is NAGVMQNPRHLVRRRGQEARLRCSPMKGHSHVYWYRQLPEEGLKFMVYLQKENIIDESGMPKERFSAEFPKEGPSILRIQQVVRGDSAAYFCASSPDRVYGYTFGSGTRLTVV.

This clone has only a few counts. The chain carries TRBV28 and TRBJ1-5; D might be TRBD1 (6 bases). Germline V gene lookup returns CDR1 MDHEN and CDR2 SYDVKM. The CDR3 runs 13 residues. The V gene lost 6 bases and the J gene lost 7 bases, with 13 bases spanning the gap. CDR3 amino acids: CASRDSLGQPQHF. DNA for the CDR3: TGTGCCAGCAGGGACAGTTTAGGGCAGCCCCAGCATTTT.